This T cell receptor beta chain originates from a study of graft-versus-host responses after intestinal transplantation. Study-wide context: The study gave all recipients anti-thymocyte globulin induction, then tacrolimus and steroids for three to four years.

Here immunoSEQ multiplex PCR was the method, and the copy in TCRdb shows in-frame clones only, minus some. The profile shows approximately 9,900 clones, about 30% of them singletons. There were 200,000 CFSE-labeled responder cells plated together with 200,000 irradiated, violet-dye-labeled stimulator cells. This clone was picked up one time. Germline and junction disagree at one end, which may indicate a read error. The sample consisted of alloreactive CD8+ T cells from a mixed lymphocyte reaction culture, taken before transplantation. Sample subset: CFSE-low proliferating T cells sorted from approximately 6-day pre-transplant mixed lymphocyte reaction (GvH or HvG direction). The clonotype was recovered from a human patient who was an organ donor for intestinal transplantation.

For the CDR3, the DNA is TGTGCCAGCAGTTACTCGGAGGGCGCCACTGAAGCTTTCTTT. Its protein product is CASSYSEGATEAFF. The chain couples TRBV6-4 to TRBJ1-1; D is unresolved. Per the germline V gene, CDR1 is MRHNA and CDR2 is SNTAGT. The CDR3 runs 14 residues.